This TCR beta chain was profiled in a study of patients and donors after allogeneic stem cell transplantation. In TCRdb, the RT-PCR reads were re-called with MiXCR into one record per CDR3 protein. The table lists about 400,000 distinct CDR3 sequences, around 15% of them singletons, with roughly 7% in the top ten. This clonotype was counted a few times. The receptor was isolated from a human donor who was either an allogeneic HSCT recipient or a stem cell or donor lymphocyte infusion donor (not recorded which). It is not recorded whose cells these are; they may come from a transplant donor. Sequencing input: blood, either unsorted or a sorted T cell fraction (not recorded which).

The CDR3 spells CASREGQGFGFYGYTF. CDR3 sequence (DNA): TGTGCCAGCAGAGAGGGACAGGGATTTGGCTTTTATGGCTACACCTTC. The chain recombines TRBV6-1 with TRBJ1-2; 9 bases are a match to TRBD1. This CDR3 region has 16 residues. The V and J ends lost 6 bases and 5 bases, in that order; junction bases with no gene match: 13. Germline CDR1 is MNHNS and CDR2 is SASEGT.